These 24 T cell receptor beta chains were all obtained from the same sample, sequenced in a study of spatial heterogeneity in lung cancer. TCRdb ran MiXCR on the 5' RACE reads and lists one entry per CDR3 protein. The sample gives 45,000 to 55,000 distinct CDR3 sequences, about 5.8% of which show up once; over 8.5% is in the top ten. The time point was: sample taken at primary tumor resection. Sequencing used PBMCs, obtained at surgery. These receptors were collected from a male donor with early-stage non-small cell lung cancer.

This clonotype was seen a handful of times. The rearrangement links TRBV11-1 to TRBJ2-7, with 7 nucleotides matching TRBD2. Germline loops: CDR1 SGHAT, CDR2 FQDESV (reference sequence). CDR3 length: 14 amino acids. Unmatched junction bases numbered 7, after V lost 2 bases and J lost 6 bases. Here the CDR3 DNA reads TGTGCCAGCAGCTTATTCGGCGGGGGAAGCGAGCAGTACTTC. The encoded protein is CASSLFGGGSEQYF.

This clonotype was seen a few times. J is TRBJ2-4 and V is TRBV20-1, with 9 nucleotides matching TRBD2. Germline lookup yields CDR1 DFQATT and CDR2 SNEGSKA (reference sequence). The J segment lost 2 bases and the V segment lost 5 bases, leaving 4 bases of the junction unmatched. The CDR3 covers 14 residues. The CDR3 protein is CSAGPSGTKNIQYF. Written as DNA, the CDR3 is TGCAGTGCTGGCCCTAGCGGGACCAAAAACATTCAGTACTTC.

This clonotype was observed at least ten times. The V and J genes are TRBV3-1 and TRBJ2-7, with D possibly being TRBD1 (5 bases). This CDR3 has 12 amino acids. Trimming pared 6 bases from V and 3 bases from J, leaving 9 bases between. CDR1 and CDR2 from the germline V gene are LGHDT and YNNKEL (reference sequence). Written as DNA, the CDR3 is TGTGCCAGCAGTTTCGACAGCTACGAGCAGTACTTC. It translates to CASSFDSYEQYF.

This clonotype has ten or more counts. The J gene is TRBJ2-7, the V gene TRBV7-9; no firm D call. V was shortened by 8 bases and J by 5 bases, with 13 bases between the two germline ends. This CDR3 has 12 residues. From germline, CDR1 is SEHNR and CDR2 FQNEAQ (reference sequence). The CDR3 sequence: CASPGPGHEQYF. CDR3 DNA: TGTGCCAGCCCCGGACCCGGCCACGAGCAGTACTTC. Supplemented by reference TRBV7-9 and TRBJ2-7, the full variable domain reads DTGVSQNPRHKITKRGQNVTFRCDPISEHNRLYWYRQTLGQGPEFLTYFQNEAQLEKSRLLSDRFSAERPKGSFSTLEIQRTEQGDSAMYLCASPGPGHEQYFGPGTRLTVT.

This clonotype came up many times. The chain employs TRBV7-9 and TRBJ2-7; D remains unclear. Trimming removed 3 bases at V and 5 bases at J, with 8 bases between. CDR3 length equals 12 residues. Germline V gene data show CDR1 as SEHNR and CDR2 as FQNEAQ (reference sequence). The CDR3 region has the DNA TGTGCCAGCAGCTTTGCGGCTAACGAGCAGTACTTC. Its translation: CASSFAANEQYF. Filled out from reference TRBV7-9 and TRBJ2-7, the complete variable domain reads DTGVSQNPRHKITKRGQNVTFRCDPISEHNRLYWYRQTLGQGPEFLTYFQNEAQLEKSRLLSDRFSAERPKGSFSTLEIQRTEQGDSAMYLCASSFAANEQYFGPGTRLTVT.

This clonotype was counted ten times or more. The V gene is TRBV20-1, the J gene TRBJ2-3, with D tentatively TRBD2 (6 bases). Germline lookup yields CDR1 DFQATT and CDR2 SNEGSKA (reference sequence). Trimming shortened V by 6 bases and J by 0 bases, and 7 bases separated the two germline ends. The CDR3 loop spans 12 amino acids. This CDR3 reads CSAGTSTDTQYF. In nucleotides, the CDR3 is TGCAGTGCCGGGACTAGCACAGATACGCAGTATTTT.

This clonotype was counted between two and nine times. This chain uses TRBV5-1 with TRBJ2-6; TRBD2 is a possible D gene (6 bases). V lost 7 bases, J lost 2 bases, and 10 bases lay in between. Germline CDR1 is SGHRS and CDR2 is YFSETQ. The CDR3 has 14 amino acids. CDR3 sequence (DNA): TGCGCCAGCTCCCGGGAGACTGGGGCCAACGTCCTGACTTTC. This codes for CASSRETGANVLTF.

This clonotype occurred many times. This chain uses TRBV12-3 or TRBV12-4 with TRBJ2-2, with D possibly called TRBD1 or TRBD2 (5 bases each). The CDR3 loop spans 17 amino acids. V dropped 1 base and J dropped 7 bases, with 19 bases sitting between them. The CDR3 loop reads CASSLGAGGTGHGELFF. CDR3 sequence (DNA): TGTGCCAGCAGTTTAGGGGCAGGAGGTACGGGGCACGGGGAGCTGTTTTTT.

This clonotype was observed many times. V and J are TRBV19 and TRBJ1-5; D remains ambiguous. Trimming took 4 bases from V and 5 from J, leaving 9 bases between them. The V gene's germline CDR1 is LNHDA and CDR2 SQIVND (reference sequence). This CDR3 has 13 residues. CDR3 region: CASSRADYQPQHF. The CDR3 nucleotides read TGTGCCAGTAGTAGGGCAGACTATCAGCCCCAGCATTTT. Supplemented by reference TRBV19 and TRBJ1-5, the full variable domain reads DGGITQSPKYLFRKEGQNVTLSCEQNLNHDAMYWYRQDPGQGLRLIYYSQIVNDFQKGDIAEGYSVSREKKESFPLTVTSAQKNPTAFYLCASSRADYQPQHFGDGTRLSIL.

V and J are TRBV20-1 and TRBJ1-2; a weak D match, TRBD1 (5 bases). CDR3 length: 14 residues. The germline CDR1 and CDR2 sequences are DFQATT and SNEGSKA (reference sequence). Trimming left V 5 bases short and J 6 bases short, with 19 bases between. The DNA of the CDR3 is TGCAGTGCTTGGAGGGAATGGGACTCAAATGGCTACACCTTC. It is translated as CSAWREWDSNGYTF.

This clonotype was recorded at least ten times. The chain couples TRBV29-1 to TRBJ1-2; TRBD1 agrees at 11 bases. Germline V gene sequence: CDR1 SQVTM, CDR2 ANQGSEA. The CDR3 length is 15 residues. J was trimmed by 4 bases and V by 4 bases; bases with no gene match: 8. CDR3 protein: CSVGKDRGLTYGYTF. CDR3 nucleotide sequence: TGCAGCGTTGGGAAGGACAGGGGGCTAACCTATGGCTACACCTTC.

Ten or more counts support this clonotype. V is TRBV20-1 and J is TRBJ1-6; TRBD1 aligns across 8 bases. Germline loops: CDR1 DFQATT, CDR2 SNEGSKA (reference sequence). Losses at the gene ends were 3 bases for V and 5 bases for J; bases not matched to a gene: 3. This CDR3 has 14 residues. The CDR3 here is CSARLTGDNSPLHF. The CDR3 DNA reads as TGCAGTGCTAGGCTGACAGGGGATAATTCACCCCTCCACTTT.

This clonotype appeared many times. CDR3: CASSISVSSLNYGYTF. As DNA, the CDR3 is TGTGCCAGTAGTATTTCGGTGTCCTCCCTTAACTATGGCTACACCTTC. The chain is built from TRBV19 and TRBJ1-2; no definite D call. CDR1 LNHDA and CDR2 SQIVND come from the germline V gene (reference sequence). The V end was cut by 3 bases, the J end by 1 base, with 15 bases between. The CDR3 covers 16 residues.

This clonotype was picked up many times. The rearrangement links TRBV18 to TRBJ2-1; D gene unclear. CDR1 and CDR2 (germline): KGHSH, LQKENI. Trimming took 4 bases from V and 5 from J, leaving 9 bases between them. This CDR3 has 13 amino acids. The CDR3 region has the DNA TGTGCCAGCTCACTCACTAATGACAATGAGCAGTTCTTC. It encodes CASSLTNDNEQFF.

This clonotype was seen ten or more times. The chain's CDR3 is CASSQDGQSAQYF. The CDR3 coding sequence is TGCGCCAGCAGCCAAGACGGGCAGTCTGCGCAGTATTTT. This chain links TRBV4-1 with TRBJ2-3; no clear D. Trimming removed 0 bases from V and 10 bases from J, with 11 bases in between. The CDR3 is 13 amino acids. The germline CDR1 and CDR2 sequences are MGHRA and YSYEKL.

This clonotype was recorded a few times. The gene calls are TRBV18 and TRBJ2-3, with D possibly being TRBD2 (5 bases). Germline CDR1 reads KGHSH; CDR2 reads LQKENI. The V gene lost 4 bases and the J gene lost 6 bases, with 11 bases spanning the gap. The CDR3 runs to 13 residues. The CDR3 DNA reads TGTGCCAGCTCACTAGGACTGACGGATACGCAGTATTTT. Amino acids: CASSLGLTDTQYF.

Ten or more counts support this clonotype. This chain links TRBV29-1 with TRBJ2-1, with 13 bases lining up with TRBD2. The CDR3 consists of 16 residues. Trimming at V came to 3 bases and at J to 0 bases, leaving 2 bases not matched to a gene. Germline V gene data show CDR1 as SQVTM and CDR2 as ANQGSEA. In DNA, the CDR3 is TGCAGCGTTGATAGGACTAGCGGGAGCTCCTACAATGAGCAGTTCTTC. Its translation is CSVDRTSGSSYNEQFF.

This sequence joins TRBV11-2 and TRBJ2-5; D is uncertain. Between the trimmed V and J ends, which lost 0 bases and 3 bases, there was a span of 5 bases. Looked up from germline, CDR1 is SGHAT and CDR2 is FQNNGV. The CDR3 length is 13 residues. The CDR3 here is CASSLDREETQYF. In DNA form, the CDR3 reads TGTGCCAGCAGCTTAGACAGAGAAGAGACCCAGTACTTC.

This clonotype came up many times. The V gene is TRBV15, the J gene TRBJ2-2, with D uncertain. Per germline, CDR1 LNHNV and CDR2 YYDKDF (reference sequence). CDR3 length: 13 amino acids. The germline V and J ends were trimmed by 0 bases and 6 bases, with 5 bases remaining between them. In DNA, the CDR3 is TGTGCCACCAGCAGAGATCGGTCCGGGGAGCTGTTTTTT. As protein: CATSRDRSGELFF.

Ten or more counts support this clonotype. This chain links TRBV7-8 with TRBJ1-6; no firm D call. The V and J ends lost 0 bases and 7 bases respectively, with 7 bases between them. Germline V gene lookup returns CDR1 SGHVS and CDR2 FQNEAQ. This CDR3 comprises 14 residues. This CDR3 reads CASSLAAQNSPLHF. The CDR3 nucleotides are TGTGCCAGCAGCTTAGCCGCACAGAATTCACCCCTCCACTTT.

This clonotype was observed at least ten times. The chain is built from TRBV7-3 and TRBJ2-1; 8 bases line up with TRBD1. Trimming cost V 5 bases and J 7 bases; bases outside gene matches: 7. CDR3 length: 14 residues. Germline V gene lookup returns CDR1 SGHTA and CDR2 FQGTGA. As DNA, the CDR3 is TGTGCCAGCAGCCCCAGCCGGACAGGGAATGAGCAGTTCTTC. This gives the protein CASSPSRTGNEQFF.

The chain is built from TRBV2 and TRBJ2-5; 9 bases match TRBD2. Germline CDR1 SNHLY, CDR2 FYNNEI. The V segment lost 7 bases and the J segment 4 bases; nucleotides outside the gene matches: 4. The CDR3 is 13 amino acids. The CDR3 sequence: CASTKAGGETQYF. The CDR3 DNA reads TGTGCCAGCACGAAAGCGGGAGGAGAGACCCAGTACTTC.

The chain is built from TRBV2 and TRBJ2-5; no reliable D call. Germline assignment: CDR1 SNHLY and CDR2 FYNNEI. V was cut by 3 bases and J by 1 base, with 9 bases left in between. CDR3 length: 14 amino acids. CDR3 in amino acids: CASSDGRIQETQYF. CDR3 sequence (DNA): TGTGCCAGCAGTGACGGGCGTATCCAAGAGACCCAGTACTTC.

This clonotype showed up many times. This chain links TRBV7-9 with TRBJ2-7; 10 bases fit TRBD2. The germline V gene encodes CDR1 SEHNR and CDR2 FQNEAQ (reference sequence). J gave up 5 bases and V 2 bases, and 6 bases lay outside the gene matches. This CDR3 contains 15 residues. Written as DNA, the CDR3 is TGTGCCAGCAGCTTACCAGCGGGAGGGCCCCACGAGCAGTACTTC. Protein sequence: CASSLPAGGPHEQYF. Filled out from reference TRBV7-9 and TRBJ2-7, the complete variable domain reads DTGVSQNPRHKITKRGQNVTFRCDPISEHNRLYWYRQTLGQGPEFLTYFQNEAQLEKSRLLSDRFSAERPKGSFSTLEIQRTEQGDSAMYLCASSLPAGGPHEQYFGPGTRLTVT.